This TCR beta chain was found in a study of CD8+ T cells in alopecia areata. Study-wide findings and caveats: Greater clonality was observed in lesional scalp samples, especially alopecia totalis/universalis, versus normal scalp.

With regard to this clone: What it binds is unknown. Gene names and germline match the mouse. The CDR3 end lies 4 residues beyond the end of the read and is filled in from the germline J gene.

The CDR3 sequence is 15 residues long. V shed 3 bases, J shed 5 bases, and the junction held 5 bases outside the gene matches. Germline values: CDR1 FNHDT, CDR2 SITEND (reference sequence). After isolation, RNA underwent reverse transcription to generate cDNA as the sequencing template. The method was immunoSEQ multiplex PCR; TCRdb's version includes in-frame clones alone and lacks a portion of them. Singletons are absent from the sample, which has some 110,000 clones. Material: lesional skin. This receptor was taken from a C3H/HeJ mouse with alopecia areata. Strain haplotype (MHC): H2-k. This chain connects TRBV19 to TRBJ2-1; 10 bases are shared with TRBD1. The covered CDR3 bases are TGTGCCAGCAGTACAGGGACAGGGGAAGATGCT. Amino acids: CASSTGTGEDA. The full-length CDR3 reads as CASSTGTGEDAEQFF. Supplemented by reference TRBV19 and TRBJ2-1, the full variable domain reads GGIITQTPKFLIGQEGQKLTLKCQQNFNHDTMYWYRQDSGKGLRLIYYSITENDLQKGDLSEGYDASREKKSSFSLTVTSAQKNEMAVFLCASSTGTGEDAEQFFGPGTRLTVL.